The sequence of this TCR beta chain was determined in a study of T cells in Graves' hyperthyroidism and ophthalmopathy (dated by TCRdb to between 2018 and 2020). Regarding the complete study: Peripheral blood was sampled at the time of initial diagnosis, prior to any treatment. TCR V-J signatures able to tell the groups apart were searched for in a discovery cohort of 100 or so patients, of whom 43 had Graves' ophthalmopathy and roughly 57 had stable Graves' hyperthyroidism. Prospective prediction of ophthalmopathy was tested in an independent validation cohort of 18 to 20 hyperthyroidism patients and 17 patients who later progressed to ophthalmopathy. For training and testing, the 100 or so patients in the discovery cohort were randomly divided in a 7:3 ratio. Thyroid tissue and blood T-cell repertoires from over 5 Graves' hyperthyroidism patients were also compared in the study. Following sampling, methimazole starting at 30 mg daily was given to hyperthyroidism patients, and high-dose intravenous methylprednisolone was given to ophthalmopathy patients. TCR Vbeta CDR3 sequencing of some 140 peripheral blood samples (43 ophthalmopathy, approximately 80 hyperthyroidism and some 17 progressor patients) is reported in the paper.

Amplification of TCR beta CDR3 regions was carried out from RNA transcripts. The TCR CDR3 was subjected to a first round of RT-PCR using the HTBI primer set and the Qiagen OneStep RT-PCR kit. Libraries were constructed in a second round of multiplex PCR, after which size selection and purification were performed. The libraries were sequenced on an Illumina HiSeq2000 using paired-end 100 bp reads. In the source study's methods: SOAPnuke was used to process the raw data, removing reads that contained adapters or uncalled bases, had a mean Phred below 15, or lacked an exact match to the constant primer or identifier. High-quality paired reads were merged using COPE v1.2.5, and each unique nucleotide sequence was defined as a clonotype. Clonotypes were aligned to IMGT TRBV, TRBD and TRBJ reference segments using MiTCR v1.1. The analysis was restricted to V-J combinations with a frequency above 0.0001, which together covered just over 98% of the repertoires. A TCS score was defined as the ratio of F50 (clonal expansion) to E x V (chaos), with BLOSUM62-based TCRdist applied between CDR3 peptides within each V-J. Welch's t-statistics and random forest reduced fewer than 550 V-J features to under 15, which were used in a naive Bayes classifier (R e1071). Starting from the raw public reads, TCRdb applied fastp trimming at Q25, assembled clones with MiXCR and retained in-frame beta chains. Rows are combined by CDR3 protein, so each entry shows the most common genes and DNA. In this record, the V and J calls reflect TCRdb's handling and not the investigators' own analysis. The sample contains about 180,000 distinct CDR3 sequences, 15% to 20% of them found a single time. Jointly, the top ten make up roughly 30% of the sample.

The research as a whole found: No statistical method was used to fix the sample size in advance, and group allocation was not hidden from the investigators. A model built on a 13 V-J signature distinguished ophthalmopathy from stable hyperthyroidism, reaching roughly 88% sensitivity and about 81% specificity in cross-validation and 80%/75% in testing. In validation, the model predicted progression to ophthalmopathy with roughly 66% sensitivity and less than 75% specificity, a median of 6.5 months before onset. Most expanded thyroid clonotypes (frequency above 0.001) were also found in blood, which suggests that blood repertoires may mirror thyroid immune responses.

The CDR3 measures 16 amino acids from cysteine to phenylalanine. The kept DNA is CDR3 alone, 48 bases in frame from the first base. CDR1 and CDR2, per the germline V gene, are LGHNT and FRNRAP. Trimming takes 0 bases from V and 4 bases from J, and the germline ends sit 13 bases apart. Worth noting for this clonotype: What antigen it recognizes has not been identified. A much bigger clone sits one base away, suggesting this may be a read error.

Graves' hyperthyroidism was defined as stable when no progression to ophthalmopathy occurred over 18 months of follow-up. Hyperthyroidism patients were newly diagnosed, with disease duration under 2 months, and aged 18 to 65 years. Any patient with an uncontrolled infection, another autoimmune disease, pregnancy or lactation was excluded. Diagnoses were based on clinical symptoms, serum thyroxine and TRAb, thyroid ultrasound and orbital computed tomography. Ficoll-Paque density gradient centrifugation was used to isolate PBMCs from approximately 10 ml of fresh peripheral blood. Total RNA was extracted with Trizol reagent, and quality was checked on an Agilent 2100 Bioanalyzer.

This receptor was obtained from a woman aged 45-59 years with Graves' hyperthyroidism. The chain is assembled from TRBV12-5 and TRBJ1-5; the best D guess is TRBD1, with 5 bases matching. The sample consisted of blood. Here the CDR3 is given as CASGLVDPGHNQPQHF. The sequence in DNA is TGTGCTAGTGGTTTGGTAGACCCCGGACATAATCAGCCCCAGCATTTT.